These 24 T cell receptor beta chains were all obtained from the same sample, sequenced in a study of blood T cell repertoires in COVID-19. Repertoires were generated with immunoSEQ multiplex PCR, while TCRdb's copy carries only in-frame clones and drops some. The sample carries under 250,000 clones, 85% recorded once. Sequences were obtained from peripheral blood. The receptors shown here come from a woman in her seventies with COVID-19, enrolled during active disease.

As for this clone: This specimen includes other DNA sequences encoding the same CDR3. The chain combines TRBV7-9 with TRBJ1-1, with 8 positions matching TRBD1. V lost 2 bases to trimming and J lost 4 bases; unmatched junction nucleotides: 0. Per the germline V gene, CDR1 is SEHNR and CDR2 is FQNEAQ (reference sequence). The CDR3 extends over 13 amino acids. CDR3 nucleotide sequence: TGTGCCAGCAGCTTAACAGGGGGCACTGAAGCTTTCTTT. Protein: CASSLTGGTEAFF. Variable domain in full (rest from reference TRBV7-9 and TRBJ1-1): DTGVSQNPRHKITKRGQNVTFRCDPISEHNRLYWYRQTLGQGPEFLTYFQNEAQLEKSRLLSDRFSAERPKGSFSTLEIQRTEQGDSAMYLCASSLTGGTEAFFGQGTRLTVV.

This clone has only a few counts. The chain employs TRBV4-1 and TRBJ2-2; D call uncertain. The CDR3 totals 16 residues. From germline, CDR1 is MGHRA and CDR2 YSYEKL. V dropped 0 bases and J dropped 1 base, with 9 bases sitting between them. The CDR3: CASSQDQALNTGELFF. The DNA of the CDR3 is TGCGCCAGCAGCCAAGATCAAGCCCTGAACACCGGGGAGCTGTTTTTT.

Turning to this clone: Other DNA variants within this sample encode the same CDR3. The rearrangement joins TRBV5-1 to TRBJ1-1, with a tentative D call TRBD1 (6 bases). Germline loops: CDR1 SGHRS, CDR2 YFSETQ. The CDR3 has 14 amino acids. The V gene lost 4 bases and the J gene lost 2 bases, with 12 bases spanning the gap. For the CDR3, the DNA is TGCGCCAGCAGCCCGACAGGCTCAAACACTGAAGCTTTCTTT. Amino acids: CASSPTGSNTEAFF.

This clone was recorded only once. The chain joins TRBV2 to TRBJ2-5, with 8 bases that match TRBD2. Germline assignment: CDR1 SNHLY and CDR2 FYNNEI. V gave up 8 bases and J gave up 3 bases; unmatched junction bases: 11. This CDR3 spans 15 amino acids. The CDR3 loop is CASGTTPGGKETQYF. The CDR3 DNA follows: TGTGCCAGCGGTACGACTCCGGGAGGGAAAGAGACCCAGTACTTC.

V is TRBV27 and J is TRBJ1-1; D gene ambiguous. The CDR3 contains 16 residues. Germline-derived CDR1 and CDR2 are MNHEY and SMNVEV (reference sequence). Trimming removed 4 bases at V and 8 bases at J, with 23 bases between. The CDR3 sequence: CASSSRPRRAGEEAFF. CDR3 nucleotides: TGTGCCAGCAGTTCCCGACCCCGCCGGGCGGGCGAAGAAGCTTTCTTT.

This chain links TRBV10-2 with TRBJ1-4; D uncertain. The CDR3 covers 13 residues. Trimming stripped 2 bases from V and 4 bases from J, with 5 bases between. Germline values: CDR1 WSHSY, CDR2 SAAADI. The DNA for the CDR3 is TGCGCCAGCAGTGAGCCGGGTAATGAAAAACTGTTTTTT. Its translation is CASSEPGNEKLFF.

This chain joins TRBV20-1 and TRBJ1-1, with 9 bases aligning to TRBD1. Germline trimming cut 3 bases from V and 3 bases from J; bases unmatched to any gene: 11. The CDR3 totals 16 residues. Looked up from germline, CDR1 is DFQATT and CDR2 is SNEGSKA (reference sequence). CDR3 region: CSASRPLQGADTEAFF. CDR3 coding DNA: TGCAGTGCTAGTCGCCCCCTACAGGGGGCCGACACTGAAGCTTTCTTT.

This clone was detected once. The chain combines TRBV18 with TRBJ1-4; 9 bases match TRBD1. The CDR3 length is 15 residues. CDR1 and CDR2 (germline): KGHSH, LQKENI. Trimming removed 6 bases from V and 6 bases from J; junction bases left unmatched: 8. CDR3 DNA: TGTGCCAGCTCGCCTGTACAGGGGGCGGATGAAAAACTGTTTTTT. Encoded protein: CASSPVQGADEKLFF.

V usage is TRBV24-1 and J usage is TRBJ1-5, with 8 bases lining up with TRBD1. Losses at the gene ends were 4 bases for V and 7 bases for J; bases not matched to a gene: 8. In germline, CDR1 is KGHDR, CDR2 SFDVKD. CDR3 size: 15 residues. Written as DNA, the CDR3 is TGTGCCACCAGTGAACCTGGACAGGGCTGGCAGCCCCAGCATTTT. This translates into CATSEPGQGWQPQHF.

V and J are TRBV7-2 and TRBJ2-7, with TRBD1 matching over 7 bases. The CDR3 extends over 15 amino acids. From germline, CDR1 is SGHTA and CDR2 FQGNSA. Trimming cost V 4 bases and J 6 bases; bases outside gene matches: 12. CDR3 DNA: TGTGCCAGCAGCTCAACGGGGACAGAGGATCGCGAGCAGTACTTC. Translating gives CASSSTGTEDREQYF.

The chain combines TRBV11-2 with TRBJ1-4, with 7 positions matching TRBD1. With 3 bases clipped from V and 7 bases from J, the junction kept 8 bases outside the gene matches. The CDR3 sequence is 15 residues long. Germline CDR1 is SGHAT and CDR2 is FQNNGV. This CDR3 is CASSLSGTVGEKLFF. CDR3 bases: TGTGCCAGCAGCTTGTCAGGGACAGTGGGTGAAAAACTGTTTTTT. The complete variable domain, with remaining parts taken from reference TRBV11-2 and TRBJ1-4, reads EAGVAQSPRYKIIEKRQSVAFWCNPISGHATLYWYQQILGQGPKLLIQFQNNGVVDDSQLPKDRFSAERLKGVDSTLKIQPAKLEDSAVYLCASSLSGTVGEKLFFGSGTQLSVL.

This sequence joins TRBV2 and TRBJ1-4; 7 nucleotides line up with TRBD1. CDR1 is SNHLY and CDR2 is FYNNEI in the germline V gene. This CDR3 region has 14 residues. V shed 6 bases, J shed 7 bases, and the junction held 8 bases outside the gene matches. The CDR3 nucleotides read TGTGCCAGCAGCGTCAGGGGGAATCGTGAAAAACTGTTTTTT. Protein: CASSVRGNREKLFF.

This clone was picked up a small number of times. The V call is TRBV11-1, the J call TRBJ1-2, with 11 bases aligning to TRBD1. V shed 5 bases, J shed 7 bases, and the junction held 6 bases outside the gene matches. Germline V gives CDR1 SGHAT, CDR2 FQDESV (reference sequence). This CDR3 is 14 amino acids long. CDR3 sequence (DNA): TGTGCCAGCAGCCGACGGACAGGGGGCTTTGGCTACACCTTC. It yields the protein CASSRRTGGFGYTF.

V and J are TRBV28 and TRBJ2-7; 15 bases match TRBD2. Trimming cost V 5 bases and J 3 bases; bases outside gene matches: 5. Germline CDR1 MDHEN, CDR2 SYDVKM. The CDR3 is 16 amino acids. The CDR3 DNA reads TGTGCCAGCAGTCCGGGACTAGCGGGGGGAATCTACGAGCAGTACTTC. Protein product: CASSPGLAGGIYEQYF.

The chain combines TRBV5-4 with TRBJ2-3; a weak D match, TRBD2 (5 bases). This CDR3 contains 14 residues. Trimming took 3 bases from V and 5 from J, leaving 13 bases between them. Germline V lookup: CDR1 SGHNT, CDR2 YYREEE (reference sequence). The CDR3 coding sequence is TGTGCCAGCAGCTCGCCGACTGCGGGAGATACGCAGTATTTT. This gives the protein CASSSPTAGDTQYF.

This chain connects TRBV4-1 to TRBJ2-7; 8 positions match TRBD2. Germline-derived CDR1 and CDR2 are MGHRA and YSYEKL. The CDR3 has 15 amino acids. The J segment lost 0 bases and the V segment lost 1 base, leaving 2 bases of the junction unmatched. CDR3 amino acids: CASSQVSGSSYEQYF. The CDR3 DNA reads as TGCGCCAGCAGCCAAGTCAGCGGGAGCTCCTACGAGCAGTACTTC.

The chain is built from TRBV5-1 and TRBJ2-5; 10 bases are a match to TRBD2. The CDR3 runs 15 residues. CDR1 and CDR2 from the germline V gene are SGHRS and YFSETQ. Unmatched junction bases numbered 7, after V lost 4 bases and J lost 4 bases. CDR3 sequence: CASSGGSGRAETQYF. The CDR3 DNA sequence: TGCGCCAGCAGCGGTGGGAGCGGGAGGGCAGAGACCCAGTACTTC.

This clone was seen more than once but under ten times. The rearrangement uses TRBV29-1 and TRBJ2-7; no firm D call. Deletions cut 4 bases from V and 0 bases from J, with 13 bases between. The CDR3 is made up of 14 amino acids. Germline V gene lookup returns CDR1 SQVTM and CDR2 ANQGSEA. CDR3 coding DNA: TGCAGCGTTGGAGGATCTTTGGGCTCCTACGAGCAGTACTTC. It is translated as CSVGGSLGSYEQYF.

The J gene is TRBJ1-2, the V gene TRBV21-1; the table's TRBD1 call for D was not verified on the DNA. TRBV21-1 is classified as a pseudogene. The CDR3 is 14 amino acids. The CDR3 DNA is TGTGCCAGCAGCAAAGATTGGACAAACGGTGGCTACACCTTC. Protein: CASSKDWTNGGYTF.

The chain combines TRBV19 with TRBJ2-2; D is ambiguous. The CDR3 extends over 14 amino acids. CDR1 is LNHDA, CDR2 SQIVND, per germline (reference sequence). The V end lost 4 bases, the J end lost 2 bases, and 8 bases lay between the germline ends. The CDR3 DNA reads TGTGCCAGTAGTACAACATTCAACACCGGGGAGCTGTTTTTT. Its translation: CASSTTFNTGELFF.

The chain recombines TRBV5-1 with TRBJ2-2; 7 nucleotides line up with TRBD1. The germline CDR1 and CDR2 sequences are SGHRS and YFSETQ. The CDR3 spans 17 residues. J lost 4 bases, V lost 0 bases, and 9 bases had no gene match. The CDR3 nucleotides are TGCGCCAGCAGCTTGGGACCGCGACAGGGCGGCACCGGGGAGCTGTTTTTT. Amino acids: CASSLGPRQGGTGELFF.

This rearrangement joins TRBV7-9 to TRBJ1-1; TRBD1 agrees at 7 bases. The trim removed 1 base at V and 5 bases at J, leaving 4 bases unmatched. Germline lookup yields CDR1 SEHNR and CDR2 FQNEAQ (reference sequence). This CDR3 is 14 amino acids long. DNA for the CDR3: TGTGCCAGCAGCTTAGTCCAGGGGGGTACTGAAGCTTTCTTT. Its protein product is CASSLVQGGTEAFF.

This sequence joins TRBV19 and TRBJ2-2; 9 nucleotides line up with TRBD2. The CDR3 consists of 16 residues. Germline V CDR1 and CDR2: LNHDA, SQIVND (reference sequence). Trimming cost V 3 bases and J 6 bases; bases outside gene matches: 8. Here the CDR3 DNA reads TGTGCCAGTAGTATTGGGACTAGCAGGGGCGCCGGGGAGCTGTTTTTT. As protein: CASSIGTSRGAGELFF.

The CDR3 DNA reads as TGTGCCAGTATAGGCAGGGGGTCCTACGAGCAGTACTTC. It specifies CASIGRGSYEQYF. The chain combines TRBV19 with TRBJ2-7; 7 nucleotides line up with TRBD1. V lost 7 bases, J lost 1 base, and 4 bases stayed unmatched. The CDR3 contains 13 residues. Germline CDR1 LNHDA, CDR2 SQIVND (reference sequence).